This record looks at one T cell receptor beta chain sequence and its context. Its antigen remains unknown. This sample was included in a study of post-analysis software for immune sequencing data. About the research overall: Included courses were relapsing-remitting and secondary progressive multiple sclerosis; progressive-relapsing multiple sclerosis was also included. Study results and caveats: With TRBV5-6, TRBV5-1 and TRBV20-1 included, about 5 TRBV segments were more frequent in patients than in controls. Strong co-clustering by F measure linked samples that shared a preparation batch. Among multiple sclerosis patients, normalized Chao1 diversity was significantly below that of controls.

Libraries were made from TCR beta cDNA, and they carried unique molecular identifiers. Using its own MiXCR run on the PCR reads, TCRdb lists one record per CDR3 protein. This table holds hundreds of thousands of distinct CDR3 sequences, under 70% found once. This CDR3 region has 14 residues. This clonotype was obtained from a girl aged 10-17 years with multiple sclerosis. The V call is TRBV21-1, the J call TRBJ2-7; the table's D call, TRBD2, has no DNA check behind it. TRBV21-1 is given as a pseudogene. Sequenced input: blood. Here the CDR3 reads CANPPLGRRYEQYF. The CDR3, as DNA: TGTGCCAACCCGCCTTTGGGTAGGCGTTACGAGCAGTACTTC.